A single sample gave rise to the 9 T cell receptor beta chains below, sequenced in a study of control samples from healthy donors and cancer patients. Clones were read by immunoSEQ multiplex PCR, and TCRdb kept only the in-frame ones, dropping some. The sample carries 110,000 or so clones, about nine tenths recorded once. Input material: blood. These receptors all come from a human donor in good health. The donor label of this sample is uncertain.

The CDR3 spells CASRTGDPYQPQHF. CDR3 nucleotides: TGTGCCAGCAGAACAGGGGATCCCTATCAGCCCCAGCATTTT. The chain is built from TRBV6-5 and TRBJ1-5; 7 positions match TRBD1. The V and J ends lost 6 bases and 5 bases, in that order; junction bases with no gene match: 7. The CDR3 has 14 amino acids. Germline V gene data show CDR1 as MNHEY and CDR2 as SVGAGI.

The chain combines TRBV27 with TRBJ1-5, with D hard to call. Trimming stripped 7 bases from V and 0 bases from J, with 10 bases between. Germline-derived CDR1 and CDR2 are MNHEY and SMNVEV (reference sequence). This CDR3 is 14 amino acids long. CDR3 coding DNA: TGTGCCAGCACTAATTTGTATAGCAATCAGCCCCAGCATTTT. It translates to CASTNLYSNQPQHF.

This rearrangement joins TRBV21-1 to TRBJ1-5; the table assigns TRBD1, which was not confirmed against the DNA. TRBV21-1 is marked as a pseudogene. The CDR3 totals 15 residues. CDR3 bases: TGTGCCAGCATCCTAGGGGCAGGGGGGAGTCAGCCCCAGCATTTT. As protein: CASILGAGGSQPQHF.

V gene TRBV19 combines with J gene TRBJ1-2; weak D call: TRBD1 (6 bases). Germline V gives CDR1 LNHDA, CDR2 SQIVND (reference sequence). The CDR3 is 13 amino acids. Trimming left V 7 bases short and J 7 bases short, with 16 bases between. The CDR3 DNA reads TGTGCCAGTAAGGACAGAGACTTAAGTGGCTACACCTTC. Amino acid sequence: CASKDRDLSGYTF.

The chain employs TRBV30 and TRBJ1-3, with D unresolved. V lost 0 bases, J lost 4 bases, and 10 bases lay in between. The CDR3 sequence is 14 residues long. The V gene's germline CDR1 is GTSNPN and CDR2 SVGIG (reference sequence). The CDR3 sequence is CAWSVSKLGNTIYF. The CDR3 coding sequence is TGTGCCTGGAGTGTTTCTAAACTGGGAAACACCATATATTTT.

The rearrangement links TRBV10-3 to TRBJ1-3; TRBD1 matches at 7 bases. This CDR3 has 14 residues. Germline V gene lookup returns CDR1 ENHRY and CDR2 SYGVKD. V lost 6 bases and J lost 3; bases outside the gene matches: 5. Here the CDR3 reads CAISGTVGGNTIYF. The CDR3 region has the DNA TGTGCCATCAGCGGGACAGTAGGTGGAAACACCATATATTTT.

The V and J genes are TRBV12-3 or TRBV12-4 and TRBJ1-1; TRBD1 agrees at 7 bases. The CDR3 runs 13 residues. V shed 6 bases and J 1 base; nucleotides not matched to a gene: 2. DNA for the CDR3: TGTGCCAGCAGCGGGGACAGGAACACTGAAGCTTTCTTT. Its protein product is CASSGDRNTEAFF.

The J gene is TRBJ1-2, the V gene TRBV14, with a possible D match to TRBD1 (5 bases). V gave up 4 bases and J gave up 3 bases, with 12 bases separating them. Germline CDR1 and CDR2: SGHDN and FVKESK. The CDR3 covers 14 residues. The DNA of the CDR3 is TGTGCCAGCAGCCCCTCTAGGGGCCACTATGGCTACACCTTC. This gives the protein CASSPSRGHYGYTF. The variable domain in full, completed from reference TRBV14 and TRBJ1-2, reads EAGVTQFPSHSVIEKGQTVTLRCDPISGHDNLYWYRRVMGKEIKFLLHFVKESKQDESGMPNNRFLAERTGGTYSTLKVQPAELEDSGVYFCASSPSRGHYGYTFGSGTRLTVV.

Written as DNA, the CDR3 is TGTGCTAGTGTTTCTAGCGGAGGACTCTACAATGAGCAGTTCTTC. It translates to CASVSSGGLYNEQFF. The rearrangement uses TRBV12-5 and TRBJ2-1, with TRBD2 matching 7 bases. CDR3 length equals 15 residues. CDR1 is LGHNT and CDR2 is FRNRAP in the germline V gene. V shed 7 bases, J shed 3 bases, and the junction held 9 bases outside the gene matches.